The TCR beta chain described here comes from a study of cytomegalovirus exposure and HLA in healthy donors. This clone was detected only a few times. The repertoire was sequenced with immunoSEQ multiplex PCR; TCRdb's copy has only in-frame clones and lacks some. The sample carries some 260,000 clones, roughly 91% recorded once. The CDR3 covers 17 residues. Germline assignment: CDR1 MNHEY and CDR2 SMNVEV (reference sequence). The V gene end was trimmed by 0 bases and the J gene end by 4 bases; junction bases not matched to a gene: 8. V and J are TRBV27 and TRBJ2-2, with 7 positions matching TRBD1. This receptor was identified in a woman aged 30 to 39 in good health and CMV-seronegative. Material for sequencing was PBMCs. CDR3 region: CASSLSGWDSLTGELFF. In DNA form, the CDR3 reads TGTGCCAGCAGTTTATCTGGGTGGGACAGCCTCACCGGGGAGCTGTTTTTT.